This T cell receptor beta chain was obtained from a study of ipilimumab plus nivolumab after autologous stem cell transplantation. Study-wide background: DLBCL patients had primary refractory or relapsed disease.

V shed 8 bases and J shed 7 bases, with 9 bases lying between them. The length of the CDR3 is 10 residues. Germline lookup yields CDR1 SQVTM and CDR2 ANQGSEA. This clone was found a few times. Only in-frame clones appear in the TCRdb table, and some are missing; sequencing was by immunoSEQ multiplex PCR. The profile shows some 87,000 clones, 83% of them singletons. This clonotype was sampled from a male donor with diffuse large B-cell lymphoma. The V and J genes are TRBV29-1 and TRBJ1-5, with unresolved D. The source material was PBMCs, sampled in a trial of ipilimumab plus nivolumab as post-transplant consolidation. The CDR3 region is CSTLGQPQHF. The CDR3 nucleotides are TGCAGCACCTTGGGCCAGCCCCAGCATTTT.